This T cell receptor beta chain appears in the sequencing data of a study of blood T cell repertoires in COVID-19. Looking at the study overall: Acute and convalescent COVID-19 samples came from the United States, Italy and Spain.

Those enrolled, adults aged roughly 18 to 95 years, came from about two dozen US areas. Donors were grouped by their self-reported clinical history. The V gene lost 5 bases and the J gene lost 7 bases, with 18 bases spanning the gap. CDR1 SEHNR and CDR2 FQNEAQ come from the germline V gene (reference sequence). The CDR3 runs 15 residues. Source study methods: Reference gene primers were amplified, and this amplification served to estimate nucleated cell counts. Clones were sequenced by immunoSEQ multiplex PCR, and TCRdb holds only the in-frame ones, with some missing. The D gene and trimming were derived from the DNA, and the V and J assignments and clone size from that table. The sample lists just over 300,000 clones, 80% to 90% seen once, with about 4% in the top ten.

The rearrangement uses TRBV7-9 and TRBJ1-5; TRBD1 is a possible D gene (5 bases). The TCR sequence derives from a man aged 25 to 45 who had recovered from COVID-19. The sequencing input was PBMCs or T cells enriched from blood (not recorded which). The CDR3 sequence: CASSPISMGGQPQHF. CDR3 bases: TGTGCCAGCAGCCCAATATCGATGGGGGGACAGCCCCAGCATTTT.